This T cell receptor (beta chain) was identified in a study of blood T cell repertoires in COVID-19 (TCRdb year 2020). Concerning the study at large: Collaborator samples came from the United States, Italy and Spain and covered acute and convalescent phases of COVID-19. A de-identified subject ID, COVID-19 status, age in years and sex were almost always included in the sample metadata. The repertoires were released in a freely available public database meant as a resource for research on the immune response to SARS-CoV-2. The prospective study material was composed of cDNA or gDNA derived from T cells, B-cell-depleted T cells, or PBMCs. Subjects who had been exposed to COVID-19, were actively infected with it, or had recovered from it provided the deeply sampled blood TCRbeta repertoires that made up the dataset. Samples came from the ongoing ImmuneRACE study (first 160 participants) plus 1,254 subjects from 6 global collaborators. Where available, HLA class I and class II types were taken from metadata supplied by the sample provider and were not determined by assay-based typing.

In the case of this clone: This receptor's antigen is unknown. Base qualities are not recorded, but no much larger clone differs from it by a single base.

TCRbeta CDR3 regions were amplified from genomic DNA using the immunoSEQ Assay, a bias-controlled multiplex PCR. On the authors' methods: Nucleated cell counts per sample were estimated from amplification of reference gene primers within the assay. Sequence reads were collapsed and filtered to measure the absolute abundance of every unique TCRbeta CDR3 rearrangement. Productive Simpson clonality was computed per sample as the square root of Simpson's diversity index over productive rearrangements. In its TCRdb copy, this immuneACCESS table keeps in-frame sequences only and misses some clones. Where compared with another copy, unresolved V genes explain less than half of these, and the others have no known cause. The V and J calls and the clone size are those of that table, but D and trimming were determined from the DNA. Present in this sample are roughly 40,000 clones, approximately 70% of which were seen just once. The ten largest make up 61% of the sample.

Each collaborating institution followed its own protocols to collect whole blood in K2EDTA tubes. For TCRbeta analysis, collaborator samples were shipped as frozen whole blood, as isolated PBMCs, or as DNA extracted from either sample type. Summary of the overall study and its limitations: The amount of clinical and demographic metadata varied by source and participant and was provided uncurated.

The specimen sequenced was peripheral blood. The sequence derives from an elderly man with acute or convalescent COVID-19.

Read as DNA, the sequence is TGTGCCAGCAGCCCCCGAGGGCAGCCCCAGCATTTT. It codes for CASSPRGQPQHF. The sequence is built from TRBV28 and TRBJ1-5; a confident D gene designation cannot be given. There are 12 amino acids in the CDR3, from cysteine to phenylalanine inclusive. Just CDR3 DNA is preserved here, 36 bases in frame from base 1. CDR1 MDHEN and CDR2 SYDVKM were looked up in the germline V gene. V sheds 6 bases and J sheds 7 bases, leaving 10 bases between their ends.